The rows below give T cell receptor beta chains drawn from one sample of a study of blood T cell repertoires in COVID-19. Using immunoSEQ multiplex PCR, the repertoire was profiled, and TCRdb retains in-frame clones only, with some absent. The sample lists roughly 150,000 clones; more than 75% were seen once. The sample was peripheral blood. These TCRs come from a woman between 45 and 65 years old with COVID-19, enrolled during active disease. The CDR3 runs from the conserved cysteine through the conserved F or W. Each record gives: J gene, V gene, clone size, CDR3 length, D gene, CDR3 protein, CDR3 DNA. A D gene is named only where the DNA matches it firmly. Not all rows give a size; the values are once, few, many and, for expanded clones, a class.

j_gene: TRBJ2-3
v_gene: TRBV5-4
abundance: -
len: 15
d_gene: -
CDR3aa: CASSLDSRGTDTQYF
CDR3nt: TGTGCCAGCAGCTTGGATTCGCGGGGCACAGATACGCAGTATTTT

j_gene: TRBJ2-5
v_gene: TRBV9
abundance: -
len: 15
d_gene: TRBD2
CDR3aa: CASSQGVAGVETQYF
CDR3nt: TGTGCCAGCAGCCAAGGGGTAGCGGGGGTGGAGACCCAGTACTTC

j_gene: TRBJ2-3
v_gene: TRBV24-1
abundance: -
len: 13
d_gene: -
CDR3aa: CATGNRGTDTQYF
CDR3nt: TGTGCCACCGGTAACAGGGGCACAGATACGCAGTATTTT

j_gene: TRBJ2-3
v_gene: TRBV15
abundance: -
len: 14
d_gene: -
CDR3aa: CATSQGASGATQYF
CDR3nt: TGTGCCACCAGCCAGGGGGCTAGCGGGGCTACGCAGTATTTT

j_gene: TRBJ1-2
v_gene: TRBV5-6
abundance: -
len: 14
d_gene: TRBD1
CDR3aa: CASSLDWTGYGYTF
CDR3nt: TGTGCCAGCAGCTTGGACTGGACAGGATATGGCTACACCTTC

j_gene: TRBJ2-7
v_gene: TRBV10-3
abundance: -
len: 15
d_gene: TRBD1
CDR3aa: CAIHQVGQSSYEQYF
CDR3nt: TGTGCCATCCACCAGGTGGGACAGAGCTCCTACGAGCAGTACTTC

j_gene: TRBJ1-1
v_gene: TRBV13
abundance: -
len: 13
d_gene: TRBD1
CDR3aa: CASSPDRDAEAFF
CDR3nt: TGTGCCAGCAGCCCTGACAGGGACGCTGAAGCTTTCTTT

j_gene: TRBJ2-3
v_gene: TRBV19
abundance: -
len: 15
d_gene: -
CDR3aa: CASSMIGVSTDTQYF
CDR3nt: TGTGCCAGTAGTATGATAGGAGTTAGCACAGATACGCAGTATTTT

j_gene: TRBJ2-2
v_gene: TRBV5-4
abundance: -
len: 16
d_gene: -
CDR3aa: CASSLGRATNTGELFF
CDR3nt: TGTGCCAGCAGCTTGGGGAGGGCAACCAACACCGGGGAGCTGTTTTTT

j_gene: TRBJ2-3
v_gene: TRBV9
abundance: -
len: 18
d_gene: TRBD2
CDR3aa: CASSVAGLAGASTDTQYF
CDR3nt: TGTGCCAGCAGCGTAGCGGGACTAGCGGGGGCCAGCACAGATACGCAGTATTTT

j_gene: TRBJ1-6
v_gene: TRBV5-1
abundance: -
len: 15
d_gene: TRBD1
CDR3aa: CASSLVTGGPSPLHF
CDR3nt: TGCGCCAGCAGCTTGGTGACAGGGGGACCTTCACCCCTCCACTTT

j_gene: TRBJ2-1
v_gene: TRBV2
abundance: -
len: 18
d_gene: TRBD2
CDR3aa: CASSEALAGGNSYNEQFF
CDR3nt: TGTGCCAGCAGTGAAGCACTAGCGGGGGGAAACTCCTACAATGAGCAGTTCTTC

j_gene: TRBJ2-3
v_gene: TRBV10-3
abundance: -
len: 12
d_gene: -
CDR3aa: CAISDLTDTQYF
CDR3nt: TGTGCCATCAGTGACCTGACAGATACGCAGTATTTT

j_gene: TRBJ2-4
v_gene: TRBV19
abundance: -
len: 14
d_gene: TRBD1
CDR3aa: CASSIGGQGNIQYF
CDR3nt: TGTGCCAGTAGTATAGGGGGACAGGGAAACATTCAGTACTTC

j_gene: TRBJ1-6
v_gene: TRBV3-1/TRBV3-2
abundance: -
len: 18
d_gene: -
CDR3aa: CASSQDLEGNSYNSPLHF
CDR3nt: TGTGCCAGCAGCCAAGATCTCGAGGGAAACTCCTATAATTCACCCCTCCACTTT

j_gene: TRBJ2-7
v_gene: TRBV30
abundance: once
len: 14
d_gene: -
CDR3aa: CAWRAKDSTYEQYF
CDR3nt: TGTGCCTGGAGAGCAAAGGACAGTACCTACGAGCAGTACTTC

j_gene: TRBJ2-2
v_gene: TRBV4-2
abundance: -
len: 15
d_gene: TRBD2
CDR3aa: CASSPRDYDTGELFF
CDR3nt: TGTGCCAGCAGCCCCCGGGACTACGACACCGGGGAGCTGTTTTTT

j_gene: TRBJ1-5
v_gene: TRBV20-1
abundance: -
len: 13
d_gene: TRBD1
CDR3aa: CSASPGGSQPQHF
CDR3nt: TGCAGTGCTAGTCCAGGGGGCAGTCAGCCCCAGCATTTT

j_gene: TRBJ1-4
v_gene: TRBV11-2
abundance: -
len: 14
d_gene: -
CDR3aa: CASSPTGIGEKLFF
CDR3nt: TGTGCCAGCAGCCCGACAGGAATCGGCGAAAAACTGTTTTTT

j_gene: TRBJ2-7
v_gene: TRBV6-5
abundance: few
len: 15
d_gene: TRBD1
CDR3aa: CASRSPGQGAYEQYF
CDR3nt: TGTGCCAGCAGGTCACCGGGACAGGGGGCGTACGAGCAGTACTTC

j_gene: TRBJ2-1
v_gene: TRBV3-1/TRBV3-2
abundance: -
len: 14
d_gene: -
CDR3aa: CASSQAGTDNEQFF
CDR3nt: TGTGCCAGCAGCCAAGCCGGTACAGACAATGAGCAGTTCTTC

j_gene: TRBJ1-5
v_gene: TRBV6-5
abundance: few
len: 14
d_gene: -
CDR3aa: CASSRQVNNQPQHF
CDR3nt: TGTGCCAGCAGTAGGCAGGTGAACAATCAGCCCCAGCATTTT

j_gene: TRBJ1-2
v_gene: TRBV19
abundance: -
len: 16
d_gene: -
CDR3aa: CASSLMGAAFNYGYTF
CDR3nt: TGTGCCAGTAGCCTAATGGGGGCAGCTTTTAACTATGGCTACACCTTC

j_gene: TRBJ1-5
v_gene: TRBV2
abundance: few
len: 13
d_gene: -
CDR3aa: CATMGSPYQPQHF
CDR3nt: TGTGCCACTATGGGCAGCCCGTATCAGCCCCAGCATTTT

j_gene: TRBJ1-2
v_gene: TRBV18
abundance: -
len: 15
d_gene: TRBD1
CDR3aa: CASSPNGQGQYGYTF
CDR3nt: TGTGCCAGCTCACCGAACGGACAGGGCCAATATGGCTACACCTTC

j_gene: TRBJ2-7
v_gene: TRBV9
abundance: -
len: 15
d_gene: -
CDR3aa: CASSVGPEISYEQYF
CDR3nt: TGTGCCAGCAGCGTAGGCCCCGAGATCTCCTACGAGCAGTACTTC

j_gene: TRBJ2-7
v_gene: TRBV29-1
abundance: -
len: 13
d_gene: TRBD1
CDR3aa: CSVPRDREREQYF
CDR3nt: TGCAGCGTTCCCCGGGACAGGGAACGCGAGCAGTACTTC

j_gene: TRBJ2-1
v_gene: TRBV6-4
abundance: -
len: 15
d_gene: TRBD1
CDR3aa: CASSDSGGLGNEQFF
CDR3nt: TGTGCCAGCAGTGACTCAGGGGGCTTGGGCAATGAGCAGTTCTTC

j_gene: TRBJ2-2
v_gene: TRBV3-1/TRBV3-2
abundance: -
len: 18
d_gene: TRBD1
CDR3aa: CASSNDHQGAWVTGELFF
CDR3nt: TGTGCCAGCAGCAACGATCATCAGGGGGCTTGGGTGACCGGGGAGCTGTTTTTT

j_gene: TRBJ2-7
v_gene: TRBV19
abundance: -
len: 16
d_gene: TRBD1
CDR3aa: CASSIPRGTGLNEQYF
CDR3nt: TGTGCCAGTAGTATCCCGCGAGGGACAGGGCTTAACGAGCAGTACTTC

j_gene: TRBJ2-3
v_gene: TRBV27
abundance: -
len: 15
d_gene: TRBD2
CDR3aa: CASSRAGDLGDTQYF
CDR3nt: TGTGCCAGCAGCAGGGCGGGGGACCTAGGGGATACGCAGTATTTT

j_gene: TRBJ2-2
v_gene: TRBV24-1
abundance: -
len: 13
d_gene: -
CDR3aa: CATQLAVNGELFF
CDR3nt: TGTGCCACGCAATTGGCGGTTAACGGGGAGCTGTTTTTT

j_gene: TRBJ1-2
v_gene: TRBV12-3/TRBV12-4
abundance: -
len: 13
d_gene: -
CDR3aa: CASSLSTVLGYTF
CDR3nt: TGTGCCAGCAGTTTATCGACAGTTCTTGGCTACACCTTC

j_gene: TRBJ1-1
v_gene: TRBV6-6
abundance: -
len: 16
d_gene: TRBD1
CDR3aa: CASSYTNRGRDTEAFF
CDR3nt: TGTGCCAGCAGCTACACCAACAGGGGACGTGACACTGAAGCTTTCTTT

j_gene: TRBJ2-7
v_gene: TRBV12-3/TRBV12-4
abundance: once
len: 13
d_gene: -
CDR3aa: CASRGAGSYEQYF
CDR3nt: TGTGCCAGCAGGGGGGCCGGGTCCTACGAGCAGTACTTC

j_gene: TRBJ2-5
v_gene: TRBV2
abundance: -
len: 16
d_gene: TRBD2
CDR3aa: CASRAGTTRGEETQYF
CDR3nt: TGTGCCAGCAGGGCTGGGACTACCAGAGGGGAAGAGACCCAGTACTTC

j_gene: TRBJ2-5
v_gene: TRBV2
abundance: -
len: 14
d_gene: TRBD2
CDR3aa: CASNRAGGAETQYF
CDR3nt: TGTGCCAGCAATCGAGCGGGGGGAGCCGAGACCCAGTACTTC

j_gene: TRBJ1-3
v_gene: TRBV21-1
abundance: few
len: 15
d_gene: -
CDR3aa: CASRLDRGSGNTIYF
CDR3nt: TGTGCCAGCAGACTCGACAGGGGGTCTGGAAACACCATATATTTT

j_gene: TRBJ1-3
v_gene: TRBV4-1
abundance: -
len: 18
d_gene: TRBD1
CDR3aa: CASSQDFRDRKVGNTIYF
CDR3nt: TGCGCCAGCAGCCAAGATTTCCGGGACAGGAAAGTAGGAAACACCATATATTTT

j_gene: TRBJ2-3
v_gene: TRBV6-2/TRBV6-3
abundance: few
len: 15
d_gene: TRBD2
CDR3aa: CASSYTSGISDTQYF
CDR3nt: TGTGCCAGCAGTTACACTAGCGGGATATCAGATACGCAGTATTTT

j_gene: TRBJ1-4
v_gene: TRBV7-9
abundance: -
len: 14
d_gene: -
CDR3aa: CASSRTSTNEKLFF
CDR3nt: TGTGCCAGCAGCCGGACTTCAACTAATGAAAAACTGTTTTTT

j_gene: TRBJ2-5
v_gene: TRBV10-3
abundance: -
len: 14
d_gene: TRBD2
CDR3aa: CAISRLAGQETQYF
CDR3nt: TGTGCCATCTCGCGGCTAGCGGGGCAAGAGACCCAGTACTTC

j_gene: TRBJ2-3
v_gene: TRBV19
abundance: -
len: 13
d_gene: -
CDR3aa: CASSIAGTDTQYF
CDR3nt: TGTGCCAGTAGTATAGCGGGTACAGATACGCAGTATTTT

j_gene: TRBJ2-5
v_gene: TRBV29-1
abundance: -
len: 13
d_gene: -
CDR3aa: CSVGTTGGETQYF
CDR3nt: TGCAGCGTTGGGACGACAGGCGGGGAGACCCAGTACTTC

j_gene: TRBJ1-4
v_gene: TRBV4-1
abundance: -
len: 16
d_gene: -
CDR3aa: CASSHVAELGDEKLFF
CDR3nt: TGCGCCAGCAGCCACGTTGCAGAGCTAGGGGATGAAAAACTGTTTTTT

j_gene: TRBJ1-5
v_gene: TRBV5-8
abundance: -
len: 13
d_gene: -
CDR3aa: CASTLGGLQPQHF
CDR3nt: TGTGCCAGCACCCTGGGGGGTCTGCAGCCCCAGCATTTT

j_gene: TRBJ2-5
v_gene: TRBV12-3/TRBV12-4
abundance: once
len: 13
d_gene: TRBD2
CDR3aa: CASRGTSGVAQYF
CDR3nt: TGTGCCAGCAGGGGGACTAGCGGGGTGGCCCAGTACTTC

j_gene: TRBJ2-3
v_gene: TRBV7-9
abundance: -
len: 16
d_gene: TRBD2
CDR3aa: CASTPTSGASTDTQYF
CDR3nt: TGTGCCAGCACCCCGACTAGCGGGGCTTCCACAGATACGCAGTATTTT

j_gene: TRBJ2-2
v_gene: TRBV4-1
abundance: -
len: 18
d_gene: TRBD2
CDR3aa: CASSQGRLAGGPIGELFF
CDR3nt: TGCGCCAGCAGCCAAGGGAGACTAGCGGGGGGGCCTATCGGGGAGCTGTTTTTT

j_gene: TRBJ2-1
v_gene: TRBV7-9
abundance: -
len: 16
d_gene: TRBD2
CDR3aa: CASSLEASGGYNEQFF
CDR3nt: TGTGCCAGCAGCTTAGAGGCTAGCGGGGGGTACAATGAGCAGTTCTTC

j_gene: TRBJ2-2
v_gene: TRBV11-3
abundance: -
len: 13
d_gene: -
CDR3aa: CASSHCNTGELFF
CDR3nt: TGTGCCAGCAGCCATTGTAACACCGGGGAGCTGTTTTTT

j_gene: TRBJ1-5
v_gene: TRBV19
abundance: -
len: 14
d_gene: -
CDR3aa: CASSPVFGDQPQHF
CDR3nt: TGTGCCAGTAGCCCAGTCTTCGGGGATCAGCCCCAGCATTTT